The 28 T cell receptor delta chains below all came from one sample that was sequenced in a study of gamma-delta chains in newborns, infants, children. TCRdb fed the reads into CATT to redo clone calling. The profile shows approximately 6,000 delta-chain clones, about 0.43% of them singletons. Material for sequencing was blood. Receptors were obtained from a child who was a newborn, infant or young child, either healthy, febrile or measles-vaccinated (not recorded which).

This clone was detected a few times. TCRdb attributes to this sequence the protein of a much larger clone, which differs from the DNA translation at residue 3; a read error is likely, and the protein displayed is translated from the DNA. The chain joins TRDV2 to TRDJ1; 9 nucleotides align to TRDD3. The CDR3 loop spans 15 amino acids. In germline, CDR1 is GEAIGNYY, CDR2 EKD. CDR3 residues: CARDILGENPDKLIF. The CDR3 nucleotides are TGTGCCCGTGACATACTGGGGGAAAATCCCGATAAACTCATCTTT.

This clone was recorded a few times. TCRdb assigns this DNA the protein of a much larger clone, which departs from its translation at residue 7; this likely reflects a read error, and the protein shown comes from translating the DNA. V usage is TRDV2 and J usage is TRDJ3, with D possibly matching TRDD3 (6 bases). Trimming removed 1 base from V and 4 bases from J, with 16 bases in between. The CDR3 extends over 18 amino acids. Looked up from germline, CDR1 is GEAIGNYY and CDR2 is EKD. The CDR3 region is CACDTGRYAGWDTRQMFF. The CDR3 region has the DNA TGTGCCTGTGACACTGGGAGATACGCGGGATGGGACACCCGACAGATGTTTTTC.

On this clone: The protein TCRdb gives is from a much larger clone and does not agree with this DNA's translation at residue 15, likely a read error; the protein shown here comes from the DNA. This CDR3 is CACDTVEGSWDTRQVFF. The CDR3 region has the DNA TGTGCCTGTGACACCGTAGAGGGATCCTGGGACACCCGACAGGTGTTTTTC. This chain connects TRDV2 to TRDJ3; TRDD3 might be the D (5 bases). This CDR3 is 17 amino acids long. The germline V gene encodes CDR1 GEAIGNYY and CDR2 EKD.

On this clone itself: One end of the junction varies from germline; a read error may be responsible. The chain carries TRDV2 and TRDJ3; TRDD3 aligns across 9 bases. The CDR3 has 18 residues. CDR1 is GEAIGNYY and CDR2 is EKD in the germline V gene. The CDR3, as DNA: TGTGCCTGTGGCACCGGGGGATACAGCTCCTGGGGCACCCGACAGATGTTTTTC. Its protein is CACGTGGYSSWGTRQMFF.

In its sample, this clone is medium-sized. This chain links TRDV2 with TRDJ3, with 9 bases lining up with TRDD3. The CDR3 totals 20 residues. V lost 0 bases and J lost 0; bases outside the gene matches: 8. Germline CDR1 GEAIGNYY, CDR2 EKD. CDR3 sequence: CACDTVTLLGDSWDTRQMFF. CDR3 bases: TGTGCCTGTGACACCGTTACCCTACTGGGGGACTCCTGGGACACCCGACAGATGTTTTTC.

This clone showed up just a few times. Being one base from a much bigger clone, this may be a read error. Different DNA sequences within this sample yield the same CDR3. V gene TRDV2 combines with J gene TRDJ3; a possible D gene is TRDD3 (5 bases). Trimming took off 1 base at V and 0 bases at J, with 12 bases between the two ends. Germline V gene sequence: CDR1 GEAIGNYY, CDR2 EKD. The CDR3 has 18 residues. The DNA for the CDR3 is TGTGCCTGTGACACTGCGGGGGGTCGCTCCTGGGACACCCGACAGATGTTTTTC. It translates to CACDTAGGRSWDTRQMFF.

This clone counts as medium-sized (0.01 to 0.1%). This likely reflects a read error, since a far larger clone is one base away. The same CDR3 can be traced to other DNA sequences in this sample. This rearrangement joins TRDV2 to TRDJ1, with TRDD3 identical over 10 bases. Germline V CDR1 and CDR2: GEAIGNYY, EKD. Trimming cost V 3 bases and J 2 bases; bases outside gene matches: 2. CDR3 size: 14 residues. CDR3 sequence (DNA): TGTGCCTGTGACTTACTGGGGGATACCGATAAACTCATCTTT. It encodes CACDLLGDTDKLIF.

The table lists this clone with a few counts. The mismatch at residue 13 between this DNA's translation and the TCRdb protein of a much larger clone likely reflects a read error; the protein shown is translated from the DNA. The genes are TRDV2 and TRDJ3; 10 bases align to TRDD3. The CDR3 consists of 19 residues. Germline assignment: CDR1 GEAIGNYY and CDR2 EKD. The CDR3 DNA reads TGTGCCTGTGACAAAGTACTGGGGGATGGCTCCTGGGGCACCCGACAGATGTTTTTC. It yields the protein CACDKVLGDGSWGTRQMFF.

This clone is termed medium-sized. Different DNA sequences within this sample yield the same CDR3. V and J are TRDV2 and TRDJ3; 9 bases fit TRDD3. In germline, CDR1 is GEAIGNYY, CDR2 EKD. The CDR3 sequence is 20 residues long. With V trimmed by 0 bases and J by 0 bases, 8 bases remained unmatched. CDR3 residues: CACDTVRLGESSWDTRQMFF. The CDR3, as DNA: TGTGCCTGTGACACCGTCCGACTGGGGGAGAGCTCCTGGGACACCCGACAGATGTTTTTC.

This clone was counted only a few times. A read error may be the cause here, since a much bigger clone is one base away. Other DNA sequences in this specimen translate into the identical CDR3. The chain links TRDV2 to TRDJ3; the match to TRDD3 covers 11 bases. There are 19 residues in the CDR3. J gave up 4 bases and V 4 bases, and 11 bases lay outside the gene matches. Per germline, CDR1 GEAIGNYY and CDR2 EKD. The CDR3 sequence: CACDTLLGDTLWDTRQMFF. CDR3 nucleotide sequence: TGTGCCTGTGATACCCTCTTGGGGGATACGCTGTGGGACACCCGACAGATGTTTTTC.

Notes on this clone: The protein TCRdb gives is from a much larger clone and does not agree with this DNA's translation at residue 10, likely a read error; the protein shown here comes from the DNA. The rearrangement links TRDV2 to TRDJ3, with D perhaps matching TRDD3 (5 bases). The CDR3 length is 17 residues. CDR1 GEAIGNYY and CDR2 EKD come from the germline V gene. CDR3 residues: CACDTLTGSRDTRQMFF. In DNA, the CDR3 is TGTGCCTGTGACACTCTCACTGGCTCCCGGGACACCCGACAGATGTTTTTC.

The sample holds a few counts of this clone. This probably arose from a read error, given a far larger clone one base away. Other DNA variants within this sample encode the same CDR3. The V gene is TRDV2, the J gene TRDJ3, with 9 positions matching TRDD3. There are 20 residues in the CDR3. The germline V gene encodes CDR1 GEAIGNYY and CDR2 EKD. The CDR3 loop is CACDTVGWGMSSWDTRQMFF. DNA for the CDR3: TGTGCCTGTGACACCGTCGGCTGGGGGATGAGCTCCTGGGACACCCGACAGATGTTCTTC.

This clone was counted between two and nine times. TCRdb pairs this DNA with a much larger clone's protein that differs at residue 3, likely a read error; the protein shown was translated from the DNA. The sample holds other DNA sequences that translate to the same CDR3. The chain links TRDV2 to TRDJ3, with TRDD3 identical over 9 bases. CDR1 and CDR2 (germline): GEAIGNYY, EKD. CDR3 length: 16 residues. The DNA for the CDR3 is TGTGCCCGTGACACCTGGGGGATCTGGGACACCCGACAGATGTTTTTC. It encodes CARDTWGIWDTRQMFF.

This clone has just a few counts. This likely traces to a read error, being one base from a far larger clone. Other nucleotide sequences in the sample specify the same CDR3. V usage is TRDV2 and J usage is TRDJ3, with 8 nucleotides matching TRDD3. V was clipped by 7 bases and J by 0 bases; unmatched bases: 10. The CDR3 has 18 amino acids. Germline CDR1 is GEAIGNYY and CDR2 is EKD. In nucleotides, the CDR3 is TGTGCCTGGCAGTTGGGGGATGCCAGCTCCTGGGACACCCGACAGATGTTTTTC. As protein: CAWQLGDASSWDTRQMFF.

The sample holds many counts of this clone. A much larger clone lies a single base off, so this may be a read error. The chain recombines TRDV2 with TRDJ1, with 7 bases lining up with TRDD3. The CDR3 is 14 residues long. The germline gives CDR1 GEAIGNYY, CDR2 EKD. The CDR3 nucleotides are TGTGCCTGTGGCACCGGGGGATACACCGATAAACTCATCTTT. This codes for CACGTGGYTDKLIF.

This chain uses TRDV2 with TRDJ3, with a weak D call TRDD3 (5 bases). V shed 0 bases and J shed 2 bases, with 10 bases lying between them. There are 17 residues in the CDR3. Germline CDR1 and CDR2: GEAIGNYY and EKD. The CDR3: CACDTVWEAWDTRQMFF. Here the CDR3 DNA reads TGTGCCTGTGACACCGTCTGGGAGGCCTGGGACACCCGACAGATGTTTTTC.

The table lists this clone with a few counts. Other DNA sequences within the sample encode an identical CDR3. This sequence joins TRDV2 and TRDJ2; 8 nucleotides line up with TRDD3. J lost 4 bases, V lost 3 bases, and 3 bases had no gene match. Germline values: CDR1 GEAIGNYY, CDR2 EKD. This CDR3 is built from 14 residues. The CDR3, as DNA: TGTGCCTGTGACGTGCTGGGGGAGACAGCACAACTCTTCTTT. It translates to CACDVLGETAQLFF.

This clone occurred a few times. This may be a read error: a much more frequent sequence differs by one nucleotide. The sample holds other DNA sequences that translate to the same CDR3. The chain combines TRDV2 with TRDJ3, with 12 bases matching TRDD3. CDR1 and CDR2 from the germline V gene are GEAIGNYY and EKD. This CDR3 spans 20 amino acids. The CDR3 reads CACDTYWGIQGSWDTRQMFF. DNA for the CDR3: TGTGCCTGTGACACCTACTGGGGGATACAGGGCTCCTGGGACACTCGACAGATGTTTTTC.

Comments on this clone: This DNA's translation differs at residue 10 from TCRdb's protein, which comes from a much larger clone; a read error is likely, and the protein shown is translated from the DNA. V is TRDV2 and J is TRDJ3; TRDD3 agrees at 7 bases. The CDR3 sequence is 19 residues long. V trimming: 3 bases; J trimming: 0 bases; junction bases outside the gene matches: 10. CDR1 and CDR2 (germline): GEAIGNYY, EKD. The CDR3 region is CACDPLSWGGSWDTRQMFF. The CDR3 region has the DNA TGTGCCTGTGACCCCCTGAGCTGGGGGGGCTCCTGGGACACCCGACAGATGTTTTTC.

This clone was seen more than once but under ten times. The protein TCRdb lists belongs to a much larger clone and differs from this DNA's translation at residue 6, which points to a read error; the protein shown is made from the DNA. The V call is TRDV2, the J call TRDJ3, with a weak D call TRDD3 (5 bases). The length of the CDR3 is 18 residues. CDR1 and CDR2 from the germline V gene are GEAIGNYY and EKD. V was clipped by 0 bases and J by 0 bases, with 11 bases between them. Here the CDR3 reads CACDTEGASSWDTRQMFF. The CDR3 bases are TGTGCCTGTGACACCGAGGGGGCCAGCTCCTGGGACACCCGACAGATGTTTTTC.

This clone is judged medium-sized. This sample includes further DNA sequences coding for the same CDR3. V usage is TRDV2 and J usage is TRDJ3, with D hard to call. The germline gives CDR1 GEAIGNYY, CDR2 EKD. This CDR3 is built from 15 residues. V lost 2 bases, J lost 0 bases, and 4 bases lay in between. The CDR3 DNA follows: TGTGCCTGTGACAGACTCTCCTGGGACACCCGACAGATGTTTTTC. Translation gives CACDRLSWDTRQMFF.

In the case of this clone: A clone one base away is much larger, so this may be a read error. The same CDR3 arises from other DNA sequences in this sample as well. The rearrangement links TRDV2 to TRDJ3, with 12 bases aligning to TRDD3. Germline-derived CDR1 and CDR2 are GEAIGNYY and EKD. CDR3 size: 20 residues. The CDR3 protein is CACDTRLGDTSSWDTRQMFF. The CDR3 DNA sequence: TGTGCCTGTGACACACGACTGGGGGATACCAGCTCCTGGGACACTCGACAGATGTTTTTC.

This clone is large within its sample. The identical CDR3 is also encoded by other nucleotide sequences in the sample. The genes are TRDV2 and TRDJ3; 11 nucleotides agree with TRDD3. The CDR3 extends over 17 amino acids. Germline-derived CDR1 and CDR2 are GEAIGNYY and EKD. Trimming took 0 bases from V and 3 from J; bases not matched to a gene: 0. The CDR3 DNA sequence: TGTGCCTGTGACACCTGGGGGATACGCTGGGACACCCGACAGATGTTTTTC. This gives the protein CACDTWGIRWDTRQMFF.

A note on this clone: The protein in TCRdb stems from a much larger clone and differs at residue 4 from this DNA's translation, likely a read error; here the protein is translated from the DNA. The V and J genes are TRDV2 and TRDJ3; TRDD3 agrees at 7 bases. The germline CDR1 and CDR2 sequences are GEAIGNYY and EKD. The CDR3 is 18 residues long. With 4 bases clipped from V and 2 bases from J, the junction kept 10 bases outside the gene matches. The CDR3 DNA reads TGTGCCTGTGAAGAATGGGGGACTCAACCCTGGGACACCCGACAGATGTTTTTC. Residues: CACEEWGTQPWDTRQMFF.

On this clone: A read error is possible here, since a much larger clone lies one base away. At the DNA level, this CDR3 is encoded by other sequences in the same sample as well. This rearrangement joins TRDV2 to TRDJ3; TRDD3 matches 10 bases. The CDR3 is 18 residues long. V lost 7 bases and J lost 2; bases outside the gene matches: 10. The V gene's germline CDR1 is GEAIGNYY and CDR2 EKD. The CDR3 DNA reads TGTGCCTGCGACGTACTGGGGGATTTAACCTGGGACACCCGACAGATGTTTTTC. Translating it yields CACDVLGDLTWDTRQMFF.

Regarding this clone: This DNA's translation differs at residue 7 from TCRdb's protein, which comes from a much larger clone; a read error is likely, and the protein shown is translated from the DNA. The chain couples TRDV2 to TRDJ1, with TRDD3 matching over 8 bases. CDR3 length: 12 amino acids. Germline CDR1 GEAIGNYY, CDR2 EKD. After removal of 3 bases from V and 4 bases from J, the junction contained 0 bases not matched to a gene. The CDR3 coding sequence is TGTGCCTGTGACTGGGGGATCGATAAACTCATCTTT. Its translation is CACDWGIDKLIF.

This clone was seen only a few times. TCRdb assigns this DNA the protein of a much larger clone, which departs from its translation at residue 9; this likely reflects a read error, and the protein shown comes from translating the DNA. The chain joins TRDV2 to TRDJ1, with 9 bases aligning to TRDD3. This CDR3 contains 11 residues. The germline gives CDR1 GEAIGNYY, CDR2 EKD. The CDR3 region has the DNA TGTGCCTGTGACATGGGGGATAAACCCATCTTT. It yields the protein CACDMGDKPIF.

The sample holds a few counts of this clone. The protein given by TCRdb reflects a much larger clone and differs at residue 16 from this DNA's translation, likely from a read error; the protein shown is the DNA's translation. The chain joins TRDV2 to TRDJ3, with 11 positions matching TRDD3. Germline-derived CDR1 and CDR2 are GEAIGNYY and EKD. The CDR3 consists of 18 residues. The CDR3 spells CACDYTGGYSWDTRQVFF. The CDR3 nucleotides are TGTGCCTGTGACTATACTGGGGGATATTCCTGGGACACCCGACAGGTGTTTTTC.